This entry lists 29 T cell receptor beta chains sequenced from one sample in a study of cytomegalovirus exposure and HLA in healthy donors. PCR used 60 Vbeta primers and 13 Jbeta primers. Assay used: immunoSEQ multiplex PCR; TCRdb lists only in-frame clones, some missing. In all, the sample yields around 140,000 clones. The source material was PBMCs. The receptors come from a man between 18 and 35 years old in good health and CMV-seronegative.

The rearrangement joins TRBV5-1 to TRBJ2-3, with 8 bases matching TRBD2. Germline V gives CDR1 SGHRS, CDR2 YFSETQ. Trimming removed 6 bases from V and 2 bases from J; junction bases left unmatched: 8. This CDR3 comprises 15 residues. In DNA, the CDR3 is TGCGCCAGCACCTCCCGAGCGGGGGCCACAGATACGCAGTATTTT. Encoded protein: CASTSRAGATDTQYF.

V is TRBV5-1 and J is TRBJ2-1; perhaps TRBD2 as D (5 bases). CDR3 length equals 16 residues. The germline CDR1 and CDR2 sequences are SGHRS and YFSETQ. V was pared by 8 bases and J by 8 bases, with 26 bases between. CDR3 residues: CASSPTSGIGNHEQFF. CDR3 nucleotides: TGCGCCAGTTCACCCACCTCCGGGATTGGCAATCATGAGCAGTTCTTC. Filled out from reference TRBV5-1 and TRBJ2-1, the complete variable domain reads KAGVTQTPRYLIKTRGQQVTLSCSPISGHRSVSWYQQTPGQGLQFLFEYFSETQRNKGNFPGRFSGRQFSNSRSEMNVSTLELGDSALYLCASSPTSGIGNHEQFFGPGTRLTVL.

This chain uses TRBV7-9 with TRBJ2-7; TRBD1 matches 7 bases. The CDR3 loop spans 13 amino acids. The trim removed 4 bases at V and 4 bases at J, leaving 4 bases unmatched. Germline V gene data show CDR1 as SEHNR and CDR2 as FQNEAQ (reference sequence). In DNA, the CDR3 is TGTGCCAGCAGCTCCACAGGGGAATACGAGCAGTACTTC. This encodes CASSSTGEYEQYF.

This chain uses TRBV11-1 with TRBJ2-7; possible D gene TRBD1, 5 bases. Germline V gene lookup returns CDR1 SGHAT and CDR2 FQDESV (reference sequence). The CDR3 has 17 residues. The V end was cut by 1 base, the J end by 3 bases, with 19 bases between. The CDR3 region is CASSLVGAGLGIYEQYF. The CDR3 DNA reads TGTGCCAGCAGCTTAGTTGGGGCAGGGCTTGGAATCTACGAGCAGTACTTC.

V is TRBV11-2 and J is TRBJ2-1; TRBD2 matches at 9 bases. The ends lost 5 bases at V and 8 bases at J; junction bases unmatched: 4. Germline V gene sequence: CDR1 SGHAT, CDR2 FQNNGV. The CDR3 is 13 residues long. CDR3 nucleotides: TGTGCCAGCAGCCGAACTAGCGGGTATGAGCAGTTCTTC. The encoded protein is CASSRTSGYEQFF.

This chain uses TRBV19 with TRBJ2-7; TRBD1 is a possible D gene (6 bases). Germline V gene sequence: CDR1 LNHDA, CDR2 SQIVND (reference sequence). Trimming cost V 3 bases and J 1 base, with 13 bases left between them. The length of the CDR3 is 15 residues. The CDR3 loop is CASSIGQTESYEQYF. CDR3 DNA sequence: TGTGCCAGTAGTATCGGACAGACAGAGTCCTACGAGCAGTACTTC. The whole variable domain, filled in from reference TRBV19 and TRBJ2-7, reads DGGITQSPKYLFRKEGQNVTLSCEQNLNHDAMYWYRQDPGQGLRLIYYSQIVNDFQKGDIAEGYSVSREKKESFPLTVTSAQKNPTAFYLCASSIGQTESYEQYFGPGTRLTVT.

The chain is built from TRBV14 and TRBJ2-7; 8 positions agree with TRBD2. The CDR3 has 15 amino acids. Germline V lookup: CDR1 SGHDN, CDR2 FVKESK. With 2 bases clipped from V and 7 bases from J, the junction kept 10 bases outside the gene matches. The DNA of the CDR3 is TGTGCCAGCAGCCAACAGCGGGGGCCCTTCTCTGAGCAGTACTTC. Its translation is CASSQQRGPFSEQYF.

The rearrangement joins TRBV11-2 to TRBJ2-7, with D maybe TRBD1 (5 bases). The CDR3 loop spans 14 amino acids. Germline CDR1 SGHAT, CDR2 FQNNGV. The ends were cut back, 2 bases at V and 3 bases at J, with 11 bases in the middle. This CDR3 reads CASSLTPGIYEQYF. CDR3 sequence (DNA): TGTGCCAGCAGCTTAACCCCAGGGATCTACGAGCAGTACTTC.

Details on this clone: Sequence at one end of the junction differs from germline and may be a read error. The gene calls are TRBV27 and TRBJ2-2; 8 bases agree with TRBD2. This CDR3 has 16 residues. Germline CDR1 MNHEY, CDR2 SMNVEV (reference sequence). CDR3 nucleotides: TGTGCCGGCAGTACATCTCGACTAGCGACGGCCGGGGAGCTGTTTTTT. Translated: CAGSTSRLATAGELFF.

The chain carries TRBV7-3 and TRBJ2-3; 8 bases fit TRBD2. The CDR3 has 15 residues. J lost 2 bases, V lost 5 bases, and 6 bases had no gene match. Germline CDR1 is SGHTA and CDR2 is FQGTGA. CDR3 coding DNA: TGTGCCAGCAGCGCATCGGGGGGGCTCACAGATACGCAGTATTTT. It translates to CASSASGGLTDTQYF.

The chain uses TRBV7-9 and TRBJ1-1; D is uncertain. V was trimmed by 2 bases and J by 6 bases, leaving 7 bases between them. The CDR3 is made up of 12 amino acids. Germline V gene sequence: CDR1 SEHNR, CDR2 FQNEAQ (reference sequence). The CDR3 DNA follows: TGTGCCAGCAGCTTATTCAGTTCTGAAGCTTTCTTT. Its protein is CASSLFSSEAFF.

V is TRBV9 and J is TRBJ1-1; TRBD1 aligns across 7 bases. This CDR3 has 14 residues. CDR1 is SGDLS, CDR2 YYNGEE, per germline. J lost 4 bases, V lost 3 bases, and 6 bases had no gene match. The DNA of the CDR3 is TGTGCCAGCAGCGGTGGGACAGCGGCCACTGAAGCTTTCTTT. It translates to CASSGGTAATEAFF.

This chain uses TRBV6-1 with TRBJ1-2; D not certain. V was shortened by 6 bases and J by 9 bases, with 8 bases between the two germline ends. The CDR3 is made up of 10 amino acids. CDR1 is MNHNS, CDR2 SASEGT, per germline. The CDR3 DNA reads TGTGCCAGCAGGGTCCAGAGCTACACCTTC. Amino acids: CASRVQSYTF.

The chain recombines TRBV11-2 with TRBJ1-4; perhaps TRBD1 as D (6 bases). This CDR3 contains 14 residues. Between the trimmed V and J ends, which lost 5 bases and 8 bases, there was a span of 15 bases. Germline V lookup: CDR1 SGHAT, CDR2 FQNNGV. CDR3 loop: CASSPRTDLEKLFF. DNA for the CDR3: TGTGCCAGCAGCCCCAGGACAGATCTCGAAAAACTGTTTTTT.

V is TRBV7-3 and J is TRBJ2-3; TRBD1 matches at 7 bases. The germline V gene encodes CDR1 SGHTA and CDR2 FQGTGA. This CDR3 has 15 amino acids. J was trimmed by 0 bases and V by 3 bases; bases with no gene match: 3. CDR3 sequence (DNA): TGTGCCAGCAGCTTGGGACAGCCTAGCACAGATACGCAGTATTTT. Its protein product is CASSLGQPSTDTQYF.

The gene calls are TRBV5-1 and TRBJ2-1; 9 bases match TRBD2. V trimming: 4 bases; J trimming: 2 bases; junction bases outside the gene matches: 7. The CDR3 loop spans 16 amino acids. Germline assignment: CDR1 SGHRS and CDR2 YFSETQ. The CDR3 nucleotides read TGCGCCAGCAGCCCTACGCTAGCGGGACCCTACAATGAGCAGTTCTTC. Its protein product is CASSPTLAGPYNEQFF.

CDR3 region: CASSPITGGGNQPQHF. For the CDR3, the DNA is TGTGCCAGCAGTCCTATAACAGGGGGAGGCAATCAGCCCCAGCATTTT. This chain connects TRBV27 to TRBJ1-5, with 8 bases matching TRBD1. The CDR3 is 16 amino acids. Germline CDR1 is MNHEY and CDR2 is SMNVEV (reference sequence). With V trimmed by 5 bases and J by 2 bases, 8 bases remained unmatched.

The V gene is TRBV4-3, the J gene TRBJ1-5, with a weak D call TRBD1 (6 bases). The CDR3 sequence is 13 residues long. Germline V CDR1 and CDR2: LGHNA, YSLEER. The V gene lost 1 base and the J gene lost 11 bases, with 12 bases spanning the gap. The chain's CDR3 is CASSQVGQSAQHF. In DNA form, the CDR3 reads TGCGCCAGCAGCCAAGTTGGACAGTCCGCCCAGCATTTT.

The rearrangement links TRBV4-3 to TRBJ2-3, with TRBD2 identical over 8 bases. The CDR3 is made up of 18 amino acids. Germline assignment: CDR1 LGHNA and CDR2 YSLEER. Unmatched junction bases numbered 14, after V lost 4 bases and J lost 2 bases. The CDR3 DNA follows: TGCGCCAGCAGCCGGAAGGGCAGTGCGGGGGGCCCCACAGATACGCAGTATTTT. Residues: CASSRKGSAGGPTDTQYF.

The chain uses TRBV7-9 and TRBJ1-1, with a weak D call TRBD1 (6 bases). From germline, CDR1 is SEHNR and CDR2 FQNEAQ (reference sequence). There are 15 residues in the CDR3. V was shortened by 2 bases and J by 5 bases, with 15 bases between the two germline ends. The CDR3 DNA reads as TGTGCCAGCAGCTTATCCGGGGGCGGGGGTACTGAAGCTTTCTTT. It yields the protein CASSLSGGGGTEAFF.

The V and J genes are TRBV7-2 and TRBJ1-5, with TRBD1 matching over 8 bases. Germline V gene data show CDR1 as SGHTA and CDR2 as FQGNSA. V was pared by 7 bases and J by 5 bases, with 4 bases of the junction left unmatched. The length of the CDR3 is 13 residues. The CDR3 protein is CASTAGGYQPQHF. CDR3 coding DNA: TGTGCCAGCACTGCAGGGGGCTATCAGCCCCAGCATTTT.

CDR3 region: CAWRSRGGGYTF. The CDR3 DNA reads as TGTGCCTGGAGATCTAGGGGCGGCGGCTACACCTTC. V and J are TRBV30 and TRBJ1-2; possible D gene TRBD1, 5 bases. V was cut by 3 bases and J by 8 bases, with 13 bases left in between. The germline V gene encodes CDR1 GTSNPN and CDR2 SVGIG (reference sequence). The CDR3 extends over 12 amino acids.

This chain connects TRBV28 to TRBJ2-1, with 11 bases lining up with TRBD2. The CDR3 is made up of 13 amino acids. V shed 7 bases, J shed 8 bases, and the junction held 4 bases outside the gene matches. Germline loops: CDR1 MDHEN, CDR2 SYDVKM. The CDR3 reads CASKLAGVDEQFF. The CDR3 DNA reads TGTGCCAGCAAACTAGCGGGAGTTGATGAGCAGTTCTTC.

The chain joins TRBV18 to TRBJ1-6, with 9 bases matching TRBD1. CDR3 size: 15 residues. The V and J ends lost 5 bases and 10 bases, in that order; junction bases with no gene match: 9. Per germline, CDR1 KGHSH and CDR2 LQKENI. This chain's CDR3 is CASSETGTGKSPLHF. In nucleotides, the CDR3 is TGTGCCAGCTCAGAAACCGGGACAGGGAAATCACCCCTCCACTTT. Looking up the rest from reference TRBV18 and TRBJ1-6 gives the full variable domain: NAGVMQNPRHLVRRRGQEARLRCSPMKGHSHVYWYRQLPEEGLKFMVYLQKENIIDESGMPKERFSAEFPKEGPSILRIQQVVRGDSAAYFCASSETGTGKSPLHFGNGTRLTVT.

This chain's CDR3 is CASNVRGEAFF. CDR3 bases: TGTGCCAGCAATGTCAGGGGTGAAGCTTTCTTT. This chain links TRBV28 with TRBJ1-1; weak D call: TRBD1 (6 bases). The CDR3 length is 11 residues. Germline CDR1 reads MDHEN; CDR2 reads SYDVKM. Trimming removed 7 bases at V and 7 bases at J, with 10 bases between.

The chain couples TRBV28 to TRBJ2-3, with a tentative D call TRBD1 (6 bases). CDR1 MDHEN and CDR2 SYDVKM come from the germline V gene. The CDR3 is made up of 13 amino acids. Trimming took 9 bases from V and 1 from J, leaving 11 bases between them. CDR3 region: CASKQGRTDTQYF. The CDR3 DNA reads as TGTGCCAGTAAACAGGGCCGCACAGATACGCAGTATTTT. Combining the CDR3 with reference TRBV28 and TRBJ2-3 gives the whole variable domain DVKVTQSSRYLVKRTGEKVFLECVQDMDHENMFWYRQDPGLGLRLIYFSYDVKMKEKGDIPEGYSVSREKKERFSLILESASTNQTSMYLCASKQGRTDTQYFGPGTRLTVL.

The V gene is TRBV4-2, the J gene TRBJ1-5; D is undetermined. The germline gives CDR1 LGHNA, CDR2 YNFKEQ. This CDR3 is 13 amino acids long. V was trimmed by 0 bases and J by 7 bases, leaving 7 bases between them. The CDR3 DNA follows: TGTGCCAGCAGCCAAGAAGAGAGCCAGCCCCAGCATTTT. Translating it yields CASSQEESQPQHF.

The chain employs TRBV5-1 and TRBJ1-1, with D maybe TRBD1 (6 bases). With 6 bases removed from V and 5 bases from J, the gap between germline ends came to 14 bases. Germline loops: CDR1 SGHRS, CDR2 YFSETQ. The CDR3 runs 13 residues. CDR3 coding DNA: TGCGCCAGCACCCGGGCTAGGGGGACTGAAGCTTTCTTT. Translation: CASTRARGTEAFF.

The chain has TRBV7-2 and TRBJ1-2; D not certain. The CDR3 length is 16 residues. The germline V gene has CDR1 SGHTA and CDR2 FQGNSA. The V gene lost 1 base and the J gene lost 0 bases, with 12 bases spanning the gap. The CDR3 bases are TGTGCCAGCAGCTTAGTTTCATCCATTTCTAACTATGGCTACACCTTC. Protein: CASSLVSSISNYGYTF.